This T cell receptor beta chain was sequenced during a study of blood T cell repertoires in COVID-19. Study-level information: Donors in the United States, Italy and Spain gave samples during acute or convalescent COVID-19. T cells, B-cell-depleted T cells, or PBMCs supplied cDNA or gDNA.

Per germline, CDR1 MDHEN and CDR2 SYDVKM. The CDR3 consists of 18 residues. The germline V and J ends were trimmed by 7 bases and 4 bases, with 26 bases remaining between them. TCRdb's copy holds only in-frame clones and misses some; the assay was immunoSEQ multiplex PCR. Of around 180,000 clones listed, 70% to 90% are singletons. Specimen: peripheral blood. The V call is TRBV28, the J call TRBJ1-3; tentative D call: TRBD1 (5 bases). This receptor was obtained from a human donor with active or convalescent COVID-19. The donor label of this sample is uncertain. The DNA of the CDR3 is TGTGCCAGCATATCTCCACCGGGGTCGGAGGGGCTAGGAAACACCATATATTTT. Its translation is CASISPPGSEGLGNTIYF. Full variable domain (remainder filled in from reference TRBV28 and TRBJ1-3): DVKVTQSSRYLVKRTGEKVFLECVQDMDHENMFWYRQDPGLGLRLIYFSYDVKMKEKGDIPEGYSVSREKKERFSLILESASTNQTSMYLCASISPPGSEGLGNTIYFGEGSWLTVV.